This TCR beta chain was retrieved from a study of blood T cell repertoires in COVID-19. Across the whole study: The origin of the acute and convalescent COVID-19 samples was the United States, Italy and Spain.

Sequencing was performed with immunoSEQ multiplex PCR; in TCRdb, only in-frame clones are kept and a portion is missing. The data show about 90,000 clones, about 91% seen once. J lost 5 bases, V lost 4 bases, and 8 bases had no gene match. This CDR3 comprises 15 residues. Germline assignment: CDR1 MNHEY and CDR2 SMNVEV (reference sequence). The chain uses TRBV27 and TRBJ2-5, with 9 bases lining up with TRBD1. The material sequenced was peripheral blood. The clonotype comes from a man aged 60 to 75 with acute or convalescent COVID-19. The CDR3 DNA reads TGTGCCAGCAGTTCCGGGACAGGGTGGGGGGAGACCCAGTACTTC. Protein: CASSSGTGWGETQYF.